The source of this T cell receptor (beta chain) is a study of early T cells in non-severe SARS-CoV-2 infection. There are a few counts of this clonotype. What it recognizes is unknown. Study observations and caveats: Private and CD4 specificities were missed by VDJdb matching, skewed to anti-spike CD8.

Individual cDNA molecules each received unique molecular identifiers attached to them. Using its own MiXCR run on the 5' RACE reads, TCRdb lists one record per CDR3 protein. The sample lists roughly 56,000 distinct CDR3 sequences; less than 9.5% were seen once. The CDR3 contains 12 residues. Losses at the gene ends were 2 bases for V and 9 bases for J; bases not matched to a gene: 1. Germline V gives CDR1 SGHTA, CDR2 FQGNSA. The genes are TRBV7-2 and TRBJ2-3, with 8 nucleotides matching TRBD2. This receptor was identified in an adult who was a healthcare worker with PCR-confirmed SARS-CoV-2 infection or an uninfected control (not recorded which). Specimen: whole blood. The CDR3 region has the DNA TGTGCCAGCAGCTTACGGGAGGGGACGCAGTATTTT. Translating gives CASSLREGTQYF.